The 31 T cell receptor beta chains below all came from one sample that was sequenced in a study of blood T cell repertoires in COVID-19 (dated by TCRdb to 2019 to 2021). The library was prepared using the immunoSEQ multiplex PCR assay. TCRdb provides this immuneACCESS table in a form limited to in-frame rearrangements. Some clones are lacking; in checked studies, under half of them reflect an unresolved V gene, and why the rest are absent is not known. The sample yields 350,000 to 450,000 clones; about 86% were counted once. The ten largest clones take up 7.1% of the sample. The sample taken for sequencing was peripheral blood. These receptors originate from a woman aged 55-75 years with COVID-19, enrolled during active disease.

The V call is TRBV7-2, the J call TRBJ1-2; D not resolved. The V gene lost 2 bases and the J gene lost 0 bases, with 7 bases spanning the gap. This CDR3 is 14 amino acids long. Germline CDR1 SGHTA, CDR2 FQGNSA. CDR3 nucleotides: TGTGCCAGCAGCTTATTCGGGGCTAACTATGGCTACACCTTC. Its protein is CASSLFGANYGYTF.

V gene TRBV6-5 combines with J gene TRBJ1-3; the D is unclear. V was clipped by 6 bases and J by 8 bases, with 17 bases between them. CDR1 is MNHEY and CDR2 is SVGAGI in the germline V gene. The CDR3 has 14 residues. Here the CDR3 reads CASRTLRYGDTIYF. CDR3 in DNA: TGTGCCAGCAGGACACTCCGGTACGGGGACACCATATATTTT.

V is TRBV4-1 and J is TRBJ2-3; 11 nucleotides agree with TRBD2. The germline V gene encodes CDR1 MGHRA and CDR2 YSYEKL. Trimming removed 1 base from V and 2 bases from J; junction bases left unmatched: 8. This CDR3 has 18 amino acids. The CDR3 DNA reads as TGCGCCAGCAGCCAAGGCCTAGCGGGGGGCCCCTCCACAGATACGCAGTATTTT. This translates into CASSQGLAGGPSTDTQYF.

This clone was found once. In the same sample, other DNA sequences code for this CDR3. The rearrangement joins TRBV6-5 to TRBJ2-3, with D perhaps TRBD2 (5 bases). CDR1 and CDR2 from the germline V gene are MNHEY and SVGAGI. This CDR3 contains 13 residues. V lost 0 bases and J lost 5, with 6 bases in between. As DNA, the CDR3 is TGTGCCAGCAGTTACTCCCGGGGAGATACGCAGTATTTT. This sequence encodes CASSYSRGDTQYF.

The rearrangement uses TRBV19 and TRBJ1-2; 7 bases fit TRBD1. Germline loops: CDR1 LNHDA, CDR2 SQIVND (reference sequence). CDR3 length equals 12 residues. The ends lost 4 bases at V and 6 bases at J; junction bases unmatched: 2. The CDR3 sequence: CASSTTGHGYTF. The DNA of the CDR3 is TGTGCCAGTAGTACGACAGGGCATGGCTACACCTTC.

V gene TRBV10-2 combines with J gene TRBJ2-7, with TRBD1 identical over 8 bases. Germline assignment: CDR1 WSHSY and CDR2 SAAADI. This CDR3 has 14 residues. V lost 4 bases to trimming and J lost 5 bases; unmatched junction nucleotides: 7. The CDR3: CASSGFQGANEQYF. CDR3 sequence (DNA): TGCGCCAGCAGTGGGTTTCAGGGGGCGAACGAGCAGTACTTC.

The chain has TRBV7-9 and TRBJ1-2; TRBD1 matches at 7 bases. CDR3 size: 14 residues. The germline gives CDR1 SEHNR, CDR2 FQNEAQ (reference sequence). V trimming: 1 base; J trimming: 7 bases; junction bases outside the gene matches: 6. CDR3 coding DNA: TGTGCCAGCAGCTTAGTTCAGGGGGTGGCTGGCTACACCTTC. This encodes CASSLVQGVAGYTF.

The V gene is TRBV27, the J gene TRBJ1-2; D remains unclear. The CDR3 has 14 residues. The germline CDR1 and CDR2 sequences are MNHEY and SMNVEV (reference sequence). The V end lost 0 bases, the J end lost 1 base, and 6 bases lay between the germline ends. The CDR3 coding sequence is TGTGCCAGCAGTTTATCGCCCAGTAACTATGGCTACACCTTC. This encodes CASSLSPSNYGYTF.

The genes are TRBV11-3 and TRBJ2-5; 9 bases match TRBD2. V lost 2 bases and J lost 4; bases outside the gene matches: 14. There are 18 residues in the CDR3. Germline V lookup: CDR1 SGHNT, CDR2 YENEEA. The CDR3 is CASSLSYSGTSLRETQYF. The CDR3 DNA reads as TGTGCCAGCAGCTTATCTTATTCAGGGACTAGCTTGAGAGAGACCCAGTACTTC.

This rearrangement joins TRBV5-1 to TRBJ2-1; TRBD2 aligns across 10 bases. This CDR3 is 17 amino acids long. Trimming removed 3 bases from V and 5 bases from J; junction bases left unmatched: 11. Looked up from germline, CDR1 is SGHRS and CDR2 is YFSETQ. CDR3 DNA: TGCGCCAGCAGCTCTGGGGCTCTAGCGGGGGTCAACAATGAGCAGTTCTTC. It specifies CASSSGALAGVNNEQFF.

The CDR3 nucleotides are TGTGCCAGTGAGAGCCGGGACAGGGTAGGAGGCTACACCTTC. Protein: CASESRDRVGGYTF. The chain uses TRBV19 and TRBJ1-2; TRBD1 aligns across 9 bases. In germline, CDR1 is LNHDA, CDR2 SQIVND (reference sequence). The CDR3 loop spans 14 amino acids. After removal of 8 bases from V and 8 bases from J, the junction contained 12 bases not matched to a gene.

The rearrangement links TRBV10-1 to TRBJ1-1; 10 bases line up with TRBD1. The V and J ends lost 2 bases and 7 bases, in that order; junction bases with no gene match: 10. The germline CDR1 and CDR2 sequences are WNHNN and SYGVQD (reference sequence). This CDR3 region has 16 residues. The CDR3 DNA is TGCGCCAGCAGTGAGGACCTGGGACAGGGGCTCGGTGAAGCTTTCTTT. Encoded protein: CASSEDLGQGLGEAFF.

This clone appeared a single time. The chain has TRBV9 and TRBJ2-3; the D gene is possibly TRBD1 (6 bases). Trimming stripped 0 bases from V and 3 bases from J, with 8 bases between. The CDR3 runs to 14 residues. Germline V gives CDR1 SGDLS, CDR2 YYNGEE. CDR3 protein: CASSVDRVTDTQYF. As DNA, the CDR3 is TGTGCCAGCAGCGTAGACAGGGTAACAGATACGCAGTATTTT. The full variable domain, rest sourced from reference TRBV9 and TRBJ2-3, is DSGVTQTPKHLITATGQRVTLRCSPRSGDLSVYWYQQSLDQGLQFLIQYYNGEERAKGNILERFSAQQFPDLHSELNLSSLELGDSALYFCASSVDRVTDTQYFGPGTRLTVL.

V gene TRBV7-8 combines with J gene TRBJ2-5; 7 bases map to TRBD2. The CDR3 has 15 amino acids. With V trimmed by 6 bases and J by 2 bases, 9 bases remained unmatched. Germline CDR1 SGHVS, CDR2 FQNEAQ. CDR3 protein: CASSSSASGQETQYF. DNA for the CDR3: TGTGCCAGCAGTTCGTCGGCTAGCGGACAAGAGACCCAGTACTTC. The whole variable domain, remainder taken from reference TRBV7-8 and TRBJ2-5, is GAGVSQSPRYKVAKRGQDVALRCDPISGHVSLFWYQQALGQGPEFLTYFQNEAQLDKSGLPSDRFFAERPEGSVSTLKIQRTQQEDSAVYLCASSSSASGQETQYFGPGTRLLVL.

The chain uses TRBV7-2 and TRBJ2-7; 13 positions agree with TRBD2. J was trimmed by 4 bases and V by 7 bases; bases with no gene match: 10. This CDR3 has 16 residues. Germline V gene sequence: CDR1 SGHTA, CDR2 FQGNSA. CDR3 DNA: TGTGCCAGCAAAGGGACTAGCGGGATCCTAGTGTACGAGCAGTACTTC. Its protein is CASKGTSGILVYEQYF.

This clone appeared many times. This chain joins TRBV3-1 (or the pseudogene TRBV3-2) and TRBJ2-5; 13 bases line up with TRBD2. Germline CDR1 and CDR2: LGHDT and YNNKEL (reference sequence). CDR3 length equals 14 residues. Unmatched junction bases numbered 3, after V lost 4 bases and J lost 7 bases. CDR3 bases: TGTGCCAGCAGCCTTGGGACTAGCGGGGCGACCCAGTACTTC. It codes for CASSLGTSGATQYF.

The gene calls are TRBV3-1 (or the pseudogene TRBV3-2) and TRBJ1-1; D remains ambiguous. This CDR3 contains 14 residues. Trimming pared 2 bases from V and 4 bases from J, leaving 11 bases between. Germline CDR1 LGHDT, CDR2 YNNKEL (reference sequence). The CDR3: CASSQPVGSTEAFF. CDR3 sequence (DNA): TGTGCCAGCAGCCAACCCGTCGGGAGCACTGAAGCTTTCTTT.

The genes are TRBV5-1 and TRBJ2-7; tentatively, D is TRBD2 (5 bases). The CDR3 has 14 amino acids. V shed 6 bases and J shed 2 bases, with 15 bases lying between them. The germline V gene has CDR1 SGHRS and CDR2 YFSETQ. In nucleotides, the CDR3 is TGCGCCAGCATTGCGGGCGCATATCCCTACGAGCAGTACTTC. Translation gives CASIAGAYPYEQYF.

The gene calls are TRBV7-9 and TRBJ2-1; 15 positions agree with TRBD2. CDR3 length equals 17 residues. V lost 1 base to trimming and J lost 10 bases; unmatched junction nucleotides: 8. Looked up from germline, CDR1 is SEHNR and CDR2 is FQNEAQ (reference sequence). The DNA of the CDR3 is TGTGCCAGCAGCTTAGGGCCGGGACTAGCGGGGGGCAGGGAGCAGTTCTTC. Amino acid sequence: CASSLGPGLAGGREQFF.

The V call is TRBV30, the J call TRBJ1-2, with 8 bases identical to TRBD1. Unmatched junction bases numbered 8, after V lost 0 bases and J lost 5 bases. CDR3 length equals 15 residues. CDR1 is GTSNPN and CDR2 is SVGIG in the germline V gene (reference sequence). The CDR3 reads CAWSVQVRGQYGYTF. CDR3 sequence (DNA): TGTGCCTGGAGTGTACAGGTCAGGGGGCAATATGGCTACACCTTC. Complete variable domain (other parts from reference TRBV30 and TRBJ1-2): SQTIHQWPATLVQPVGSPLSLECTVEGTSNPNLYWYRQAAGRGLQLLFYSVGIGQISSEVPQNLSASRPQDRQFILSSKKLLLSDSGFYLCAWSVQVRGQYGYTFGSGTRLTVV.

The rearrangement links TRBV6-2 or TRBV6-3 to TRBJ1-3, with D possibly being TRBD1 (6 bases). The CDR3 has 17 amino acids. V was pared by 3 bases and J by 0 bases, with 15 bases between. Germline values: CDR1 MNHEY, CDR2 SVGEGT. The CDR3 protein is CASSYSGHSLSGNTIYF. CDR3 in DNA: TGTGCCAGCAGTTATTCGGGACACAGTCTCTCTGGAAACACCATATATTTT.

The table lists this clone with many counts. V and J are TRBV7-8 and TRBJ1-5, with TRBD1 identical over 8 bases. This CDR3 contains 18 residues. V gave up 5 bases and J gave up 0 bases; unmatched junction bases: 12. The germline gives CDR1 SGHVS, CDR2 FQNEAQ. CDR3 bases: TGTGCCAGCAGCGACGGGACAGGCGGATTCTATAGCAATCAGCCCCAGCATTTT. Its translation: CASSDGTGGFYSNQPQHF.

The CDR3 sequence is CASSWTGFDTEAFF. DNA of the CDR3: TGCGCCAGCAGCTGGACAGGGTTCGACACTGAAGCTTTCTTT. This chain links TRBV5-1 with TRBJ1-1, with 8 nucleotides matching TRBD1. The CDR3 contains 14 residues. J was trimmed by 3 bases and V by 3 bases; bases with no gene match: 4. Germline loops: CDR1 SGHRS, CDR2 YFSETQ.

The genes are TRBV13 and TRBJ1-6; 11 bases align to TRBD1. This CDR3 region has 17 residues. Trimming took 5 bases from V and 9 from J; bases not matched to a gene: 12. Germline CDR1 reads PRHDT; CDR2 reads FYEKMQ (reference sequence). The CDR3 is CASSPRWDRGVGSPLHF. As DNA, the CDR3 is TGTGCCAGCAGCCCCCGGTGGGACAGGGGGGTTGGTTCACCCCTCCACTTT.

The V and J genes are TRBV21-1 and TRBJ1-2; the table's TRBD1 call for D was not verified on the DNA. TRBV21-1 is a pseudogene locus. The CDR3 has 18 amino acids. As DNA, the CDR3 is TGTGCCAGCAGCAAAGCGCGGGCAGGGGGCGCAGTAGGCTATGGCTACACCTTC. Amino acid sequence: CASSKARAGGAVGYGYTF.

In this sample, this clone turned up once. This sequence joins TRBV4-1 and TRBJ1-1; a possible D gene is TRBD1 (5 bases). Per the germline V gene, CDR1 is MGHRA and CDR2 is YSYEKL. V lost 3 bases and J lost 2, with 13 bases in between. This CDR3 comprises 15 residues. In nucleotides, the CDR3 is TGCGCCAGCAGCCAGCTCGCGACAGTAAACACTGAAGCTTTCTTT. Amino acid sequence: CASSQLATVNTEAFF.

The chain couples TRBV11-2 to TRBJ1-1; D unclear. CDR1 and CDR2 from the germline V gene are SGHAT and FQNNGV. The CDR3 is 13 residues long. Trimming stripped 2 bases from V and 2 bases from J, with 6 bases between. The CDR3 DNA reads as TGTGCCAGCAGCTTAAGACAAAACACTGAAGCTTTCTTT. Residues: CASSLRQNTEAFF.

The chain has TRBV28 and TRBJ2-7; tentatively, D is TRBD1 (5 bases). CDR1 is MDHEN and CDR2 is SYDVKM in the germline V gene. This CDR3 is built from 13 residues. Trimming removed 2 bases at V and 9 bases at J, with 14 bases between. CDR3 residues: CASSLRGPDGQYF. CDR3 nucleotides: TGTGCCAGCAGTTTAAGGGGCCCTGACGGGCAGTACTTC.

In this sample, this clone turned up once. This rearrangement joins TRBV18 to TRBJ2-7; 9 nucleotides agree with TRBD2. After removal of 0 bases from V and 4 bases from J, the junction contained 7 bases not matched to a gene. Per germline, CDR1 KGHSH and CDR2 LQKENI. This CDR3 comprises 16 residues. The DNA for the CDR3 is TGTGCCAGCTCACCACCTTCTAGCGGGGTTAAATACGAGCAGTACTTC. Its translation: CASSPPSSGVKYEQYF.

A single count supports this clone. This rearrangement joins TRBV4-1 to TRBJ2-7; D is uncertain. V dropped 0 bases and J dropped 2 bases, with 8 bases sitting between them. CDR3 length equals 14 residues. Germline CDR1 reads MGHRA; CDR2 reads YSYEKL. This CDR3 is CASSQDRQTYEQYF. The CDR3 DNA follows: TGCGCCAGCAGCCAAGATCGCCAGACCTACGAGCAGTACTTC.

The chain uses TRBV7-8 and TRBJ1-2; 8 bases match TRBD1. Germline V gene sequence: CDR1 SGHVS, CDR2 FQNEAQ. Unmatched junction bases numbered 12, after V lost 4 bases and J lost 14 bases. The CDR3 covers 13 residues. The CDR3 DNA reads TGTGCCAGCAGCTCCAGACAGGGGTCCCTCGTGACCTTC. This gives the protein CASSSRQGSLVTF.